This TCR beta chain came from a study of T cells in narcolepsy. Study-wide context: Patients with NT1 or NT2 and healthy control donors were enrolled. Whole-study results and caveats: Blood of same and different patients, but not healthy controls, reportedly held recurring autoreactive clonotypes. Autoreactive HCRT-specific and TRIB2-specific clonotypes were marked in same-patient CSF-versus-blood CD4+ comparisons.

Trimming left V 1 base short and J 5 bases short, with 14 bases between. Germline lookup yields CDR1 LNHDA and CDR2 SQIVND (reference sequence). This CDR3 is built from 15 residues. Sequenced by immunoSEQ multiplex PCR; TCRdb stores in-frame clones only, minus some. The sample lists around 19,000 clones, roughly 80% occurring once. To note about this clone: The antigen is unknown.

The V and J genes are TRBV19 and TRBJ1-2; no firm D call. The sample was memory (CD45RA-) CD4+ T cells from blood. The source is a human donor in good health. CDR3 region: CASSIVGGGSYGYTF. CDR3 DNA: TGTGCCAGTAGTATAGTCGGAGGAGGGTCATATGGCTACACCTTC.